Listed below are T cell receptor beta chains from one sample, sequenced in a study of CD8 T cells in Susac syndrome. TCRdb re-derived calls from the immunoSEQ multiplex PCR reads in MiXCR, one entry per CDR3 protein. This table has approximately 200,000 distinct CDR3 sequences, around 95% appearing once. The sample was CD4+ T cells from PBMCs. The receptor source for this set is a human donor with multiple sclerosis. CDR3s include the opening cysteine and the closing phenylalanine or tryptophan. Fields, in order: clone size, D gene, J gene, V gene, CDR3 protein, CDR3 DNA. D genes are given only for firm matches. Rows may omit the clone size; those that give it use once, few, many or a size class.

. | . | TRBJ2-2 | TRBV13 | CASSLGPLLATGELFF | TGTGCCAGCAGCTTGGGGCCCCTTCTAGCAACCGGGGAGCTGTTTTTT
. | . | TRBJ2-5 | TRBV20-1 | CSAQNGPETQYF | TGCAGTGCCCAGAACGGGCCGGAGACCCAGTACTTC
. | . | TRBJ1-1 | TRBV3-1 | CASSQRLANTEAFF | TGTGCCAGCAGCCAAAGGCTCGCGAACACTGAAGCTTTCTTT
. | . | TRBJ1-2 | TRBV25-1 | CASSVAGEDGYTF | TGTGCCAGCAGTGTAGCAGGGGAGGACGGCTACACCTTC
. | . | TRBJ2-1 | TRBV12-3/TRBV12-4 | CASSFGLYPFF | TGTGCCAGCAGTTTTGGGCTATATCCGTTCTTC
. | . | TRBJ2-7 | TRBV5-1 | CASSYQTGLEQYF | TGCGCCAGCAGCTACCAAACAGGGCTGGAGCAGTACTTC
few | . | TRBJ2-7 | TRBV30 | CASGDYEQYF | TGTGCCTCGGGGGACTACGAGCAGTACTTC
. | . | TRBJ2-5 | TRBV2 | CASSEAHGGETQYF | TGTGCCAGCAGTGAAGCGCATGGTGGGGAGACCCAGTACTTC
. | . | TRBJ2-7 | TRBV3-1 | CASSPDGIRRYF | TGTGCCAGCAGCCCTGACGGCATCCGTCGGTACTTC
. | . | TRBJ1-1 | TRBV5-1 | CASTLGGNTEAFF | TGCGCCAGCACCCTGGGTGGGAACACTGAAGCTTTCTTT
once | . | TRBJ1-6 | TRBV5-4 | CASSVVGGGNNSPLHF | TGTGCCAGCAGCGTGGTAGGAGGGGGGAATAATTCACCCCTCCACTTT
. | . | TRBJ2-7 | TRBV7-2 | CASSLGMGYEQYF | TGTGCCAGCAGCTTAGGTATGGGGTACGAGCAGTACTTC
. | . | TRBJ2-1 | TRBV6-2/TRBV6-3 | CASASYNEQFF | TGTGCCAGCGCCTCTTACAATGAGCAGTTCTTC
. | . | TRBJ2-7 | TRBV7-3 | CASSAPGRESYEQYF | TGTGCCAGCAGCGCACCGGGACGGGAGTCCTACGAGCAGTACTTC
. | . | TRBJ2-5 | TRBV7-3 | CASSSSGRPQETQYF | TGTGCCAGCAGCTCCTCGGGGAGACCCCAAGAGACCCAGTACTTC
. | TRBD2 | TRBJ2-1 | TRBV30 | CAWSVLAGGYNEQFF | TGTGCCTGGAGTGTACTAGCGGGGGGGTACAATGAGCAGTTCTTC
. | . | TRBJ1-5 | TRBV6-5 | CASSYAPSGNQPQHF | TGTGCCAGCAGTTACGCCCCGTCGGGCAATCAGCCCCAGCATTTT
. | . | TRBJ1-6 | TRBV6-1 | CASTRSQVPTSYNSPLHF | TGTGCCAGCACTCGCAGTCAGGTGCCGACCTCCTATAATTCACCCCTCCACTTT
once | . | TRBJ2-1 | TRBV10-3 | CAITRGSAGEQFF | TGTGCCATCACGAGGGGCTCGGCAGGTGAGCAGTTCTTC
. | TRBD1 | TRBJ1-5 | TRBV18 | CASSLGGERGLNQPQHF | TGTGCCAGCTCACTCGGAGGTGAAAGGGGGCTAAATCAGCCCCAGCATTTT
. | . | TRBJ2-5 | TRBV7-9 | CASSSQQRRETQYF | TGTGCCAGCAGCTCCCAACAGAGACGAGAGACCCAGTACTTC
. | . | TRBJ2-1 | TRBV27 | CASRLRTGRAPSKQFF | TGTGCCAGCAGACTCCGGACAGGGAGGGCGCCGAGTAAGCAGTTCTTC
once | TRBD1 | TRBJ2-5 | TRBV28 | CASSLSGTVQETQYF | TGTGCCAGCAGTTTATCTGGGACAGTCCAAGAGACCCAGTACTTC
. | TRBD1 | TRBJ1-5 | TRBV19 | CASMDRANQPQHF | TGTGCCAGTATGGACAGGGCCAATCAGCCCCAGCATTTT
. | TRBD2 | TRBJ2-3 | TRBV4-2 | CASSQDSGGAKDTQYF | TGTGCCAGCAGCCAAGACAGCGGGGGGGCTAAAGATACGCAGTATTTT
once | TRBD1 | TRBJ2-5 | TRBV5-8 | CASSFGTGQETQYF | TGTGCCAGCAGCTTTGGGACAGGGCAAGAGACCCAGTACTTC
. | TRBD1 | TRBJ1-2 | TRBV7-9 | CASSLVGTGPYGYTF | TGTGCCAGCAGCTTAGTGGGGACAGGGCCTTATGGCTACACCTTC
. | . | TRBJ2-3 | TRBV27 | CASRPTAGIRDTQYF | TGTGCCAGCAGACCTACCGCCGGAATTAGAGATACGCAGTATTTT
once | TRBD2 | TRBJ2-5 | TRBV9 | CASSVVAGGTGQYF | TGTGCCAGCAGCGTAGTAGCGGGGGGAACGGGCCAGTACTTC
. | TRBD2 | TRBJ2-5 | TRBV12-3/TRBV12-4 | CASSPGTSGAKGTQYF | TGTGCCAGCAGTCCAGGGACTAGCGGGGCCAAGGGGACCCAGTACTTC
. | . | TRBJ1-6 | TRBV30 | CAWRRGNSPLHF | TGTGCCTGGAGAAGAGGAAATTCACCCCTCCACTTT